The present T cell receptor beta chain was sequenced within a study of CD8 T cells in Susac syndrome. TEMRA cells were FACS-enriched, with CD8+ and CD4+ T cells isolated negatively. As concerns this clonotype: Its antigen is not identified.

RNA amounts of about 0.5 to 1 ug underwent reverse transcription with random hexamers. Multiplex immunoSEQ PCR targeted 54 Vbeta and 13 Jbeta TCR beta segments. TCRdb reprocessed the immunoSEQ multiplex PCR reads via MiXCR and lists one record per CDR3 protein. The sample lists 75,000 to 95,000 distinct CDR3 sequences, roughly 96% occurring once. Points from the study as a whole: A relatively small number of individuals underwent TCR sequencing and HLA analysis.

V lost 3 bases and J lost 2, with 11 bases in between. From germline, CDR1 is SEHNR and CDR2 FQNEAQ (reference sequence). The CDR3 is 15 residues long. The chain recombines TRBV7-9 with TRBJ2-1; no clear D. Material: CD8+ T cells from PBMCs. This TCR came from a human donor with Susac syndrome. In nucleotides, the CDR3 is TGTGCCAGCAGCTTTGTGGCTCCTACCTACAATGAGCAGTTCTTC. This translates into CASSFVAPTYNEQFF. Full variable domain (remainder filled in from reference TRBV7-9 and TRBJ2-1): DTGVSQNPRHKITKRGQNVTFRCDPISEHNRLYWYRQTLGQGPEFLTYFQNEAQLEKSRLLSDRFSAERPKGSFSTLEIQRTEQGDSAMYLCASSFVAPTYNEQFFGPGTRLTVL.